Listed below are T cell receptor beta chains from one sample, sequenced in a study of graft-versus-host responses after intestinal transplantation. Data came from immunoSEQ multiplex PCR; TCRdb stores just in-frame clones and leaves some out. The sample shows around 130,000 clones, more than 90% of them seen only once. No antigen has been identified for these receptors. The sequencing here drew on unstimulated CD4+ T cells sorted from spleen or lymph node cells, taken before intestinal transplant. The source of these receptors is a human donor who received an intestinal transplant. Both conserved end residues are part of each CDR3. Fields, in order: V gene, J gene, clone size, D gene, CDR3 length, CDR3 DNA, CDR3 protein. The D gene is left open where the match is weak. Size tells how often a clone was seen (once, few, many) or the class of an expanded clone, and some rows leave it out.

V: TRBV5-6; J: TRBJ2-2; size: -; D: TRBD1; length: 14; DNA: TGTGCCAGCAGCTTGTCAGGGGGCCTGGGGGAGCTGTTTTTT; CDR3: CASSLSGGLGELFF
V: TRBV6-6; J: TRBJ1-6; size: few; D: TRBD1; length: 14; DNA: TGTGCCAGTGTAGCCGACAGGGTATTTTCACCCCTCCACTTT; CDR3: CASVADRVFSPLHF
V: TRBV5-1; J: TRBJ1-1; size: once; D: -; length: 14; DNA: TGCGCCAGCAGCTTGGCTGGGGGGAACACTGAAGCTTTCTTT; CDR3: CASSLAGGNTEAFF
V: TRBV6-1; J: TRBJ1-2; size: -; D: -; length: 13; DNA: TGTGCCAGCAGTGAAGCACCAAGCTATGGCTACACCTTC; CDR3: CASSEAPSYGYTF
V: TRBV5-1; J: TRBJ2-7; size: -; D: TRBD1; length: 14; DNA: TGCGCCAGCAGCTTGGGACAGGGCCCAAGTGAGCAGTACTTC; CDR3: CASSLGQGPSEQYF
V: TRBV6-1; J: TRBJ2-5; size: -; D: -; length: 14; DNA: TGTGCCAGCAGCCTGTTCGGGGGAGGAGAGACCCAGTACTTC; CDR3: CASSLFGGGETQYF
V: TRBV5-1; J: TRBJ2-5; size: -; D: -; length: 13; DNA: TGCGCCAGCAGCTTGGGGGGGGAAGAGACCCAGTACTTC; CDR3: CASSLGGEETQYF
V: TRBV6-1; J: TRBJ2-7; size: -; D: -; length: 13; DNA: TGTGCCAGCAGTGAGACAGGCCCCTACGAGCAGTACTTC; CDR3: CASSETGPYEQYF
V: TRBV5-4; J: TRBJ1-4; size: -; D: TRBD1; length: 15; DNA: TGTGCCAGCAGCCAACAGGACAGGGGATTGGGAAAACTGTTTTTT; CDR3: CASSQQDRGLGKLFF
V: TRBV7-9; J: TRBJ2-1; size: -; D: TRBD2; length: 18; DNA: TGTGCCAGCAGCCTGGGACTAGCGGGGGGGCCGACCTACAATGAGCAGTTCTTC; CDR3: CASSLGLAGGPTYNEQFF
V: TRBV5-1; J: TRBJ1-1; size: -; D: TRBD1; length: 15; DNA: TGCGCCAGCAGCCACAAGACAGGGGTAAACACTGAAGCTTTCTTT; CDR3: CASSHKTGVNTEAFF
V: TRBV11-2; J: TRBJ2-7; size: -; D: -; length: 13; DNA: TGTGCCAGCAGCTTTCAGGTAGACTACGAGCAGTACTTC; CDR3: CASSFQVDYEQYF
V: TRBV5-4; J: TRBJ1-2; size: -; D: -; length: 14; DNA: TGTGCCAGCAGTTTACCGGGCAGTAACTATGGCTACACCTTC; CDR3: CASSLPGSNYGYTF
V: TRBV5-5; J: TRBJ2-6; size: -; D: TRBD1; length: 19; DNA: TGTGCCAGCAGCTTGGTGGAGGGGACAGGGTCTCCGGGGGCCAACGTCCTGACTTTC; CDR3: CASSLVEGTGSPGANVLTF
V: TRBV7-2; J: TRBJ1-4; size: -; D: TRBD1; length: 14; DNA: TGTGCCAGCAGTCACGGACAGGGAGTAGAAAAACTGTTTTTT; CDR3: CASSHGQGVEKLFF
V: TRBV27; J: TRBJ1-1; size: once; D: TRBD1; length: 14; DNA: TGTGCCAGCAGTGCCGACAGGGTCGGCACTGAAGCTTTCTTT; CDR3: CASSADRVGTEAFF
V: TRBV4-2; J: TRBJ2-3; size: -; D: TRBD2; length: 16; DNA: TGTGCCAGCAGCCGCTCGGGTGGAGCGGGGGGAGATACGCAGTATTTT; CDR3: CASSRSGGAGGDTQYF
V: TRBV5-4; J: TRBJ2-1; size: -; D: -; length: 15; DNA: TGTGCCAGCAGCCTTGGGGGGACCGGGGACTATGAGCAGTTCTTC; CDR3: CASSLGGTGDYEQFF
V: TRBV11-3; J: TRBJ2-7; size: -; D: -; length: 15; DNA: TGTGCCAGCAGCTCCACATGGACTCTATCCTACGAGCAGTACTTC; CDR3: CASSSTWTLSYEQYF
V: TRBV18; J: TRBJ2-7; size: few; D: -; length: 14; DNA: TGTGCCAGCTCACCTCCTACTAGAACCGGCGAGCAGTACTTC; CDR3: CASSPPTRTGEQYF
V: TRBV5-5; J: TRBJ1-1; size: once; D: -; length: 14; DNA: TGTGCCAGCAGGACAGGAGGGCCCCCCACTGAAGCTTTCTTT; CDR3: CASRTGGPPTEAFF
V: TRBV5-5; J: TRBJ1-1; size: -; D: -; length: 12; DNA: TGTGCCAGCAGCTTGGATGGCCCCCGAGCTTTCTTT; CDR3: CASSLDGPRAFF
V: TRBV6-5; J: TRBJ1-2; size: -; D: -; length: 13; DNA: TGTGCCAGCAGACCCCCGGGGGACTATGGCTACACCTTC; CDR3: CASRPPGDYGYTF
V: TRBV5-1; J: TRBJ1-6; size: -; D: -; length: 14; DNA: TGCGCCAGCAGCTTGGAACGGGCTAATTCACCCCTCCACTTT; CDR3: CASSLERANSPLHF
V: TRBV18; J: TRBJ2-7; size: -; D: -; length: 13; DNA: TGTGCCAGCTCACTTAGGGGCGACTACGAGCAGTACTTC; CDR3: CASSLRGDYEQYF
V: TRBV7-9; J: TRBJ2-3; size: -; D: -; length: 13; DNA: TGTGCCAGCAGCTTAGGCGGACAGCCTGTACAGTATTTT; CDR3: CASSLGGQPVQYF
V: TRBV5-5; J: TRBJ1-5; size: -; D: -; length: 15; DNA: TGTGCCAGCAGCTGGGACCTAACGAGCAATCAGCCCCAGCATTTT; CDR3: CASSWDLTSNQPQHF
V: TRBV6-1; J: TRBJ1-4; size: -; D: -; length: 14; DNA: TGTGCCAGCAAAAAGGGGTCAACTAATGAAAAACTGTTTTTT; CDR3: CASKKGSTNEKLFF
V: TRBV5-6; J: TRBJ2-5; size: -; D: -; length: 16; DNA: TGTGCCAGCAGCTTTACGATCAACCCCCTGCAAGAGACCCAGTACTTC; CDR3: CASSFTINPLQETQYF
V: TRBV18; J: TRBJ1-1; size: -; D: TRBD1; length: 17; DNA: TGTGCCAGCTCACCACCCGGACAGGGCCTAAAGAACACTGAAGCTTTCTTT; CDR3: CASSPPGQGLKNTEAFF
V: TRBV5-1; J: TRBJ1-2; size: -; D: TRBD1; length: 14; DNA: TGCGCCAGCAGCCCCGGACAGGGAAACTATGGCTACACCTTC; CDR3: CASSPGQGNYGYTF
V: TRBV30; J: TRBJ1-5; size: -; D: -; length: 13; DNA: TGTGCCTGGAGTCGGGAGGGGGATCAGCCCCAGCATTTT; CDR3: CAWSREGDQPQHF
V: TRBV7-9; J: TRBJ2-1; size: -; D: -; length: 14; DNA: TGTGCCAGCAGCCCGTCCATTCAGGTGAATGAGCAGTTCTTC; CDR3: CASSPSIQVNEQFF
V: TRBV6-6; J: TRBJ1-2; size: -; D: -; length: 13; DNA: TGTGCCAGCAGGATTGAGAGATTCTATGGCTACACCTTC; CDR3: CASRIERFYGYTF
V: TRBV23-1; J: TRBJ1-2; size: -; D: TRBD1; length: 12; DNA: TGCGCCACTACAGGGGAATACTATGGCTACACCTTC; CDR3: CATTGEYYGYTF
V: TRBV5-4; J: TRBJ2-7; size: few; D: -; length: 12; DNA: TGTGCCAGCAGCCTGGAAGGATACGAGCAGTACTTC; CDR3: CASSLEGYEQYF
V: TRBV6-4; J: TRBJ1-2; size: -; D: -; length: 18; DNA: TGTGCCAGCAGTGCCTTACCCACCGGGACACCGACCTTTCATGGCTACACCTTC; CDR3: CASSALPTGTPTFHGYTF
V: TRBV29-1; J: TRBJ1-1; size: -; D: -; length: 12; DNA: TGCAGCGCTTCCAGAATGAACACTGAAGCTTTCTTT; CDR3: CSASRMNTEAFF
V: TRBV14; J: TRBJ2-3; size: -; D: -; length: 17; DNA: TGTGCCAGTTCCCCGAAATCACAGGGGAACGGGAGAGATACGCAGTATTTT; CDR3: CASSPKSQGNGRDTQYF
V: TRBV30; J: TRBJ2-3; size: -; D: TRBD2; length: 14; DNA: TGTGCCTGGGCCCGGGGGGACTTGACAGATACGCAGTATTTT; CDR3: CAWARGDLTDTQYF
V: TRBV7-9; J: TRBJ2-7; size: -; D: TRBD2; length: 17; DNA: TGTGCCAGCAGCTCAGGACTAGCGGGGTCACCTTCCTACGAGCAGTACTTC; CDR3: CASSSGLAGSPSYEQYF
V: TRBV6-5; J: TRBJ2-2; size: -; D: -; length: 15; DNA: TGTGCCAGCAGTTACGTGAGAGGGTCGAGCGGGGAGCTGTTTTTT; CDR3: CASSYVRGSSGELFF
V: TRBV7-9; J: TRBJ1-4; size: -; D: -; length: 15; DNA: TGTGCCAGCAGCCTAGGGGGGGCACAAGATGAAAAACTGTTTTTT; CDR3: CASSLGGAQDEKLFF
V: TRBV7-6; J: TRBJ1-6; size: few; D: -; length: 14; DNA: TGTGCCAGCAGCTTATGGGACTATAATTCACCCCTCCACTTT; CDR3: CASSLWDYNSPLHF
V: TRBV6-1; J: TRBJ2-5; size: -; D: TRBD1; length: 15; DNA: TGTGCCGGCAGCCGGGGACAGGGAGTATCGGAGACCCAGTACTTC; CDR3: CAGSRGQGVSETQYF
V: TRBV5-1; J: TRBJ2-1; size: -; D: TRBD2; length: 15; DNA: TGCGCCAGCAGCCCCCGGACTAGCGGGGGGTATGAGCAGTTCTTC; CDR3: CASSPRTSGGYEQFF
V: TRBV5-6; J: TRBJ1-2; size: -; D: -; length: 13; DNA: TGTGCCAGCAGCGCTCCTTACGAAGCCGGCTACACCTTC; CDR3: CASSAPYEAGYTF
V: TRBV6-6; J: TRBJ1-2; size: -; D: -; length: 13; DNA: TGTGCCAGCAGTTACTATGCCTGGGGGGGCTACACCTTC; CDR3: CASSYYAWGGYTF
V: TRBV9; J: TRBJ2-1; size: -; D: TRBD1; length: 18; DNA: TGTGCCAGCAGCGTAGAGGACAGGCCTTACCGCTCTAGAAATGAGCAGTTCTTC; CDR3: CASSVEDRPYRSRNEQFF
V: TRBV6-1; J: TRBJ2-1; size: once; D: -; length: 15; DNA: TGTGCCAGCATTGTAGGGGGGCGGACCTACAATGAGCAGTTCTTC; CDR3: CASIVGGRTYNEQFF
V: TRBV19; J: TRBJ1-5; size: -; D: -; length: 13; DNA: TGTGCCAGTAGTATCGGAGGGGGAAATCCCCAGCATTTT; CDR3: CASSIGGGNPQHF
V: TRBV9; J: TRBJ1-2; size: -; D: -; length: 15; DNA: TGTGCCAGCAGCCCTCGTCGGGTAGACCCCTATGGCTACACCTTC; CDR3: CASSPRRVDPYGYTF
V: TRBV20-1; J: TRBJ1-1; size: -; D: -; length: 10; DNA: TGCAGTGCTCGGGTATCTGAAGCTTTCTTT; CDR3: CSARVSEAFF
V: TRBV18; J: TRBJ1-3; size: -; D: -; length: 15; DNA: TGTGCCAGCTCACCGGCGACGGACTCTGGAAACACCATATATTTT; CDR3: CASSPATDSGNTIYF
V: TRBV2; J: TRBJ2-7; size: -; D: -; length: 12; DNA: TGTGCCAGCAGTCAAGACTTTTACGAGCAGTACTTC; CDR3: CASSQDFYEQYF